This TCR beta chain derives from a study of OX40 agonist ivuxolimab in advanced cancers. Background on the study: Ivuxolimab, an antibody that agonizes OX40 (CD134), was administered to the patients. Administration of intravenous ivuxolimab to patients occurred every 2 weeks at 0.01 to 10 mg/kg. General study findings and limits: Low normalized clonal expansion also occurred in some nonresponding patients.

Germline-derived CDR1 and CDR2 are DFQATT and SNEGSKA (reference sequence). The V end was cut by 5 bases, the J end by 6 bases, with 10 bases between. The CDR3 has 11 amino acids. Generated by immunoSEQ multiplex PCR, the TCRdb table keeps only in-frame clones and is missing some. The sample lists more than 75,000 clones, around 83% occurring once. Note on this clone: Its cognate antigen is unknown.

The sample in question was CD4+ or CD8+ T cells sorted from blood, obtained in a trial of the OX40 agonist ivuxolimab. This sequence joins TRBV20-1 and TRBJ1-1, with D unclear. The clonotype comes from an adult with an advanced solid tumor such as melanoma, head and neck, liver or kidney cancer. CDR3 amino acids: CSAETNSEAFF. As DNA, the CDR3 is TGCAGTGCTGAAACAAACTCTGAAGCTTTCTTT.